These 6 T cell receptor beta chains came from one sample sequenced in a study of T cell repertoires in cytomegalovirus infection (dated by TCRdb to between 2017 and 2020). Which antigens these TCRs recognize remains unknown. The treatment or condition label for this specimen denotes: in vitro stimulation with specific CMV peptide epitopes to enrich CMV-specific T cells. The run used an Illumina HiSeq 1500. TCRdb reprocessing: public reads trimmed at Q25 with fastp, clones called with MiXCR, in-frame beta chains kept. One record per CDR3 amino acid sequence lists the most common genes and DNA. The sample includes some 220,000 distinct CDR3 sequences, with 35% to 40% observed a single time. The ten largest clones represent approximately 59% of the sample. The sequencing used CD8+ T cells from cultured PBMCs, collected from culture after CMV antigen stimulation. All receptors come from a human donor in good health (CMV status not recorded). Some clones in this sample may be carry-over from other donors' samples.

This clonotype has only a few counts. The V gene is TRBV11-1, the J gene TRBJ2-2; 7 positions match TRBD2. Per germline, CDR1 SGHAT and CDR2 FQDESV (reference sequence). V was pared by 3 bases and J by 9 bases, with 10 bases of the junction left unmatched. CDR3 length: 15 amino acids. CDR3: CASSFAWEGTWELFF. The CDR3 DNA is TGTGCCAGCAGCTTCGCTTGGGAGGGGACGTGGGAGCTGTTTTTT. Full variable domain (missing parts from reference TRBV11-1 and TRBJ2-2): EAEVAQSPRYKITEKSQAVAFWCDPISGHATLYWYRQILGQGPELLVQFQDESVVDDSQLPKDRFSAERLKGVDSTLKIQPAELGDSAMYLCASSFAWEGTWELFFGEGSRLTVL.

This clonotype appeared a few times. The chain combines TRBV11-3 with TRBJ2-4; TRBD1 matches at 9 bases. Germline CDR1 and CDR2: SGHNT and YENEEA. With 1 base clipped from V and 1 base from J, the junction kept 5 bases outside the gene matches. The CDR3 extends over 17 amino acids. The CDR3 coding sequence is TGTGCCAGCAGCTTAGGGGGACAGGGTTCGGCCAAAAACATTCAGTACTTC. As protein: CASSLGGQGSAKNIQYF.

This clonotype is a singleton in its sample. The genes are TRBV5-3 and TRBJ2-1; D may be TRBD1 (6 bases). TRBV5-3 is annotated as an ORF whose role is uncertain. The ends were cut back, 8 bases at V and 4 bases at J, with 19 bases in the middle. The CDR3 runs to 15 residues. CDR3 sequence: CASSLGQPPYNEQFF. DNA for the CDR3: TGTGCCAGCAGCCTAGGACAGCCCCCGTACAATGAGCAGTTCTTC.

The chain carries TRBV7-6 and TRBJ2-1, with 12 bases fitting TRBD2. The trim removed 3 bases at V and 9 bases at J, leaving 3 bases unmatched. This CDR3 is built from 14 residues. Per the germline V gene, CDR1 is SGHVS and CDR2 is FNYEAQ. DNA for the CDR3: TGTGCCAGCAGCTTGGGGACTAGCGGGTTTGAGCAGTTCTTC. Amino acid sequence: CASSLGTSGFEQFF.

This clonotype was found many times. The gene calls are TRBV7-9 and TRBJ2-7; D might be TRBD2 (6 bases). Trimming removed 4 bases from V and 2 bases from J, with 9 bases in between. Germline assignment: CDR1 SEHNR and CDR2 FQNEAQ (reference sequence). The CDR3 contains 13 residues. This CDR3 is CASSSGGTYEQYF. CDR3 in DNA: TGTGCCAGCAGCTCGGGCGGGACCTACGAGCAGTACTTC.

The chain carries TRBV12-3 or TRBV12-4 and TRBJ1-2; no definite D call. V dropped 0 bases and J dropped 7 bases, with 12 bases sitting between them. The CDR3 contains 14 residues. CDR3 coding DNA: TGTGCCAGCAGTTTAGCGGAGGGTCGGCTTGGCTACACCTTC. Its protein is CASSLAEGRLGYTF.